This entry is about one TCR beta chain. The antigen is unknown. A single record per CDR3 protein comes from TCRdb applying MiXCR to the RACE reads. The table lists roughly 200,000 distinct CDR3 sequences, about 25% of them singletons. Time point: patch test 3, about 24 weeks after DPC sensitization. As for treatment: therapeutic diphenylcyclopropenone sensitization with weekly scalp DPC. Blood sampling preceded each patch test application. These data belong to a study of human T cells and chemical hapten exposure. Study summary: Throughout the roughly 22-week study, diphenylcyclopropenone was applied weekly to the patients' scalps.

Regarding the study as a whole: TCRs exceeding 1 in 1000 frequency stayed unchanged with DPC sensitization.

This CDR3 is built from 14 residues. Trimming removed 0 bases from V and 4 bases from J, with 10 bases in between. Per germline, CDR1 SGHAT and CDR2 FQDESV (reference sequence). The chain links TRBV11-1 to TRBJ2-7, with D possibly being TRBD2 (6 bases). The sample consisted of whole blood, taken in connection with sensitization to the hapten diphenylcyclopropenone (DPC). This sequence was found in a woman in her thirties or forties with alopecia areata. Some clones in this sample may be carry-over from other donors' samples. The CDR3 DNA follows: TGTGCCAGCAGCTTAGCCGCCGGGACTTACGAGCAGTACTTC. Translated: CASSLAAGTYEQYF.